These 29 T cell receptor beta chains were all obtained from the same sample, sequenced in a study of blood T cell repertoires in COVID-19. Using immunoSEQ multiplex PCR, the repertoire was profiled, and TCRdb retains in-frame clones only, with some absent. Here the sample spans around 300,000 clones, 89% being singletons. Material for sequencing was peripheral blood. Source of these receptors: a woman in her 40s who had recovered from COVID-19.

As concerns this clone: The identical CDR3 is also encoded by other nucleotide sequences in the sample. The J gene is TRBJ2-5, the V gene TRBV3-1 (or the pseudogene TRBV3-2), with 12 positions matching TRBD2. Germline-derived CDR1 and CDR2 are LGHDT and YNNKEL (reference sequence). Losses at the gene ends were 1 base for V and 5 bases for J; bases not matched to a gene: 2. This CDR3 has 15 amino acids. This CDR3 reads CASSQATSGSETQYF. The CDR3 DNA is TGTGCCAGCAGCCAAGCGACTAGCGGGAGTGAGACCCAGTACTTC.

The chain employs TRBV10-3 and TRBJ2-3, with TRBD2 matching 11 bases. Looked up from germline, CDR1 is ENHRY and CDR2 is SYGVKD. CDR3 length equals 17 residues. V lost 2 bases to trimming and J lost 9 bases; unmatched junction nucleotides: 13. This chain's CDR3 is CAISEPGTSGGGGTQYF. In DNA form, the CDR3 reads TGTGCCATCAGTGAGCCAGGGACTAGCGGAGGGGGCGGCACGCAGTATTTT.

This chain uses TRBV29-1 with TRBJ2-7; D may be TRBD1 (6 bases). Trimming cost V 1 base and J 9 bases, with 13 bases left between them. The germline V gene has CDR1 SQVTM and CDR2 ANQGSEA. The CDR3 covers 12 residues. The CDR3 loop is CSVEVQGAVQYF. The CDR3 DNA follows: TGCAGCGTTGAAGTACAGGGTGCTGTGCAGTACTTC.

The chain is built from TRBV19 and TRBJ1-4; possible D gene TRBD1, 5 bases. Trimming left V 6 bases short and J 5 bases short, with 19 bases between. The CDR3 consists of 16 residues. CDR1 and CDR2 from the germline V gene are LNHDA and SQIVND (reference sequence). The CDR3 here is CASRRPESRANEKLFF. The CDR3 bases are TGTGCCAGTAGGAGGCCGGAATCCAGGGCAAATGAAAAACTGTTTTTT.

CDR3 bases: TGTGCCAGCAGTCAGCCCCTCCACAGGGTTTGCCACGAGCAGTACTTC. Its protein product is CASSQPLHRVCHEQYF. The V gene is TRBV11-3, the J gene TRBJ2-7; perhaps TRBD1 as D (6 bases). V was trimmed by 6 bases and J by 5 bases, leaving 23 bases between them. The CDR3 runs to 16 residues. Per the germline V gene, CDR1 is SGHNT and CDR2 is YENEEA.

The chain carries TRBV15 and TRBJ1-1; no definite D call. CDR1 and CDR2 from the germline V gene are LNHNV and YYDKDF (reference sequence). V lost 3 bases and J 5 bases, leaving 7 bases between the germline ends. This CDR3 is 12 amino acids long. In DNA, the CDR3 is TGTGCCACCAGCAGCCACAAGACTGAAGCTTTCTTT. This translates into CATSSHKTEAFF.

Comment on this clone: At one end, the junction sequence differs from germline, possibly due to a read error. The V call is TRBV5-1, the J call TRBJ2-7; TRBD1 matches at 7 bases. The length of the CDR3 is 15 residues. Germline assignment: CDR1 SGHRS and CDR2 YFSETQ. The CDR3 region is CASSLTGHGSDEQYF. The DNA of the CDR3 is TGCGCCAGCAGCCTGACAGGGCATGGCTCCGACGAGCAGTACTTC.

This clone was observed many times. The chain combines TRBV6-5 with TRBJ2-7, with TRBD1 matching over 7 bases. The CDR3 runs 15 residues. The ends lost 4 bases at V and 6 bases at J; junction bases unmatched: 12. The germline gives CDR1 MNHEY, CDR2 SVGAGI. The CDR3 bases are TGTGCCAGCAGTTCCCCCACAGGGGCCGGTGGCGAGCAGTACTTC. Residues: CASSSPTGAGGEQYF.

This chain joins TRBV7-6 and TRBJ2-1, with TRBD2 matching over 10 bases. Per the germline V gene, CDR1 is SGHVS and CDR2 is FNYEAQ. This CDR3 is built from 17 residues. Trimming removed 1 base from V and 6 bases from J; junction bases left unmatched: 9. The CDR3 DNA reads as TGTGCCAGCAGCTTAGGGATTCTAGCGGGAGCTGCCAATGAGCAGTTCTTC. This codes for CASSLGILAGAANEQFF. Based on the CDR3 plus reference TRBV7-6 and TRBJ2-1, the full variable domain is GAGVSQSPRYKVTKRGQDVALRCDPISGHVSLYWYRQALGQGPEFLTYFNYEAQQDKSGLPNDRFSAERPEGSISTLTIQRTEQRDSAMYRCASSLGILAGAANEQFFGPGTRLTVL.

The genes are TRBV7-9 and TRBJ2-1; no definite D call. The CDR3 loop spans 17 amino acids. V was shortened by 5 bases and J by 0 bases, with 17 bases between the two germline ends. The V gene's germline CDR1 is SEHNR and CDR2 FQNEAQ (reference sequence). CDR3: CASSGPETVSSYNEQFF. In nucleotides, the CDR3 is TGTGCCAGCAGCGGGCCTGAGACGGTTAGCTCCTACAATGAGCAGTTCTTC.

The rearrangement uses TRBV13 and TRBJ2-1, with 9 bases matching TRBD2. The CDR3 is 16 residues long. After removal of 4 bases from V and 10 bases from J, the junction contained 14 bases not matched to a gene. CDR1 is PRHDT, CDR2 FYEKMQ, per germline (reference sequence). The DNA for the CDR3 is TGTGCCAGCAGCTCCCTAGCGGGGAAGGGGACGGGGGAGCAGTTCTTC. It yields the protein CASSSLAGKGTGEQFF. Variable domain in full (rest from reference TRBV13 and TRBJ2-1): AAGVIQSPRHLIKEKRETATLKCYPIPRHDTVYWYQQGPGQDPQFLISFYEKMQSDKGSIPDRFSAQQFSDYHSELNMSSLELGDSALYFCASSSLAGKGTGEQFFGPGTRLTVL.

The rearrangement links TRBV3-1 (or the pseudogene TRBV3-2) to TRBJ2-7; the D gene is possibly TRBD2 (5 bases). Germline V gene sequence: CDR1 LGHDT, CDR2 YNNKEL (reference sequence). This CDR3 has 16 residues. Trimming took 4 bases from V and 2 from J, leaving 18 bases between them. The CDR3 DNA is TGTGCCAGCAGCCCCAAGGCGGGCGGTTTAACCTACGAGCAGTACTTC. This sequence encodes CASSPKAGGLTYEQYF.

The rearrangement uses TRBV30 and TRBJ2-5, with 12 bases matching TRBD2. CDR3 length: 14 amino acids. V lost 7 bases, J lost 4 bases, and 7 bases stayed unmatched. The germline V gene has CDR1 GTSNPN and CDR2 SVGIG (reference sequence). CDR3 sequence (DNA): TGTGCCTCCAGGGGACTAGCGGGCCCAGAGACCCAGTACTTC. Its protein product is CASRGLAGPETQYF.

The V and J genes are TRBV12-3 or TRBV12-4 and TRBJ1-5, with TRBD1 as a possible D gene (6 bases). Deletions cut 4 bases from V and 9 bases from J, with 7 bases between. The CDR3 loop spans 11 amino acids. CDR3 sequence: CASSSTGPQHF. The CDR3 bases are TGTGCCAGCAGTTCGACAGGGCCCCAGCATTTT.

The chain couples TRBV15 to TRBJ2-1, with no clear D. From germline, CDR1 is LNHNV and CDR2 YYDKDF (reference sequence). The CDR3 consists of 15 residues. V lost 0 bases and J 0 bases, leaving 6 bases between the germline ends. The CDR3 region is CATSRDLSSYNEQFF. DNA for the CDR3: TGTGCCACCAGCAGAGATCTGAGCTCCTACAATGAGCAGTTCTTC.

V and J are TRBV19 and TRBJ1-2, with unresolved D. Between the trimmed V and J ends, which lost 1 base and 8 bases, there was a span of 17 bases. The germline CDR1 and CDR2 sequences are LNHDA and SQIVND (reference sequence). The CDR3 is made up of 15 amino acids. The CDR3 DNA follows: TGTGCCAGTAGTATAGTGATGGCGGGGAATAGAGGCTACACCTTC. Translation: CASSIVMAGNRGYTF.

The rearrangement links TRBV11-2 to TRBJ2-5, with 9 bases identical to TRBD2. Germline V gives CDR1 SGHAT, CDR2 FQNNGV. Trimming at V came to 1 base and at J to 5 bases, leaving 5 bases not matched to a gene. The CDR3 has 15 residues. The CDR3 bases are TGTGCCAGCAGCTTAGGGCTAGCGGGAATTGAGACCCAGTACTTC. As protein: CASSLGLAGIETQYF.

The J gene is TRBJ1-2, the V gene TRBV7-9; 8 bases are shared with TRBD1. Germline loops: CDR1 SEHNR, CDR2 FQNEAQ (reference sequence). The V segment lost 5 bases and the J segment 8 bases; nucleotides outside the gene matches: 7. The CDR3 is 13 residues long. CDR3 nucleotides: TGTGCCAGCAGCCCCCAGGGGGCGAGCGGCTACACCTTC. It specifies CASSPQGASGYTF.

The chain couples TRBV19 to TRBJ1-1; 12 positions agree with TRBD1. This CDR3 is 19 amino acids long. With 0 bases clipped from V and 1 base from J, the junction kept 9 bases outside the gene matches. Germline V gives CDR1 LNHDA, CDR2 SQIVND (reference sequence). CDR3 protein: CASSIDLAGQGAGNTEAFF. The DNA of the CDR3 is TGTGCCAGTAGTATAGATCTGGCGGGACAGGGGGCCGGGAACACTGAAGCTTTCTTT.

This chain uses TRBV29-1 with TRBJ2-1; perhaps TRBD2 as D (5 bases). The CDR3 is 11 amino acids. Germline loops: CDR1 SQVTM, CDR2 ANQGSEA. V gave up 6 bases and J gave up 8 bases, with 11 bases separating them. CDR3 bases: TGCAGCGTCAAACCTAGCCATGAGCAGTTCTTC. It yields the protein CSVKPSHEQFF.

The J gene is TRBJ2-3, the V gene TRBV7-2, with D tentatively TRBD2 (6 bases). Trimming took off 3 bases at V and 12 bases at J, with 19 bases between the two ends. This CDR3 contains 14 residues. Per the germline V gene, CDR1 is SGHTA and CDR2 is FQGNSA. The CDR3 region has the DNA TGTGCCAGCAGCTTGTATGGCCCCCCTAGCGCACAGTATTTT. This gives the protein CASSLYGPPSAQYF.

The rearrangement joins TRBV7-3 to TRBJ2-2; D is unresolved. This CDR3 is 16 amino acids long. V lost 8 bases, J lost 6 bases, and 22 bases lay in between. From germline, CDR1 is SGHTA and CDR2 FQGTGA. The CDR3 nucleotides read TGTGCCAGCGGAAAGGAGACTCCCCCCAACGCCGGGGAGCTGTTTTTT. Translated: CASGKETPPNAGELFF.

This rearrangement joins TRBV11-3 to TRBJ2-3; no reliable D call. Trimming removed 2 bases from V and 5 bases from J, with 11 bases in between. This CDR3 has 14 amino acids. CDR1 is SGHNT and CDR2 is YENEEA in the germline V gene. CDR3: CASSLRSFRDTQYF. Written as DNA, the CDR3 is TGTGCCAGCAGCTTACGTTCCTTTAGAGATACGCAGTATTTT.

V gene TRBV10-3 combines with J gene TRBJ1-3; D is undetermined. Germline CDR1 ENHRY, CDR2 SYGVKD. There are 13 residues in the CDR3. The V end lost 3 bases, the J end lost 2 bases, and 5 bases lay between the germline ends. CDR3 DNA: TGTGCCATCAGTGACGGGGCTGGAAACACCATATATTTT. Its translation is CAISDGAGNTIYF.

The chain combines TRBV10-2 with TRBJ2-1; TRBD2 matches at 8 bases. The germline CDR1 and CDR2 sequences are WSHSY and SAAADI. This CDR3 has 14 amino acids. V lost 2 bases to trimming and J lost 8 bases; unmatched junction nucleotides: 5. CDR3 sequence reads: CASSESGRGDEQFF. The CDR3 DNA reads as TGCGCCAGCAGTGAGAGCGGGAGAGGGGATGAGCAGTTCTTC.

The CDR3 DNA is TGTGCCACCAGTGGCGCTCTAGGGGTCCTCAATGAGCAGTTCTTC. Its protein is CATSGALGVLNEQFF. The gene calls are TRBV24-1 and TRBJ2-1; D might be TRBD1 (5 bases). The CDR3 consists of 15 residues. The V and J ends lost 5 bases and 6 bases respectively, with 16 bases between them. Germline V lookup: CDR1 KGHDR, CDR2 SFDVKD.

This chain uses TRBV19 with TRBJ2-5; a possible D gene is TRBD2 (6 bases). The germline CDR1 and CDR2 sequences are LNHDA and SQIVND (reference sequence). This CDR3 is 13 amino acids long. Trimming took 4 bases from V and 5 from J, leaving 11 bases between them. The CDR3 bases are TGTGCCAGTAGTACGGCGGGGACGGAGACCCAGTACTTC. It codes for CASSTAGTETQYF. Full variable domain (outside the CDR3, taken from reference TRBV19 and TRBJ2-5): DGGITQSPKYLFRKEGQNVTLSCEQNLNHDAMYWYRQDPGQGLRLIYYSQIVNDFQKGDIAEGYSVSREKKESFPLTVTSAQKNPTAFYLCASSTAGTETQYFGPGTRLLVL.

This clone has just one count. The chain couples TRBV27 to TRBJ1-4; 9 bases are a match to TRBD1. The CDR3 is 15 amino acids. V dropped 3 bases and J dropped 4; count of bases not matched to a gene: 3. Per the germline V gene, CDR1 is MNHEY and CDR2 is SMNVEV (reference sequence). This CDR3 reads CASSFGTGYNEKLFF. The CDR3 DNA reads as TGTGCCAGCAGTTTTGGGACAGGGTATAATGAAAAACTGTTTTTT. Together with reference TRBV27 and TRBJ1-4, the CDR3 gives the full variable domain: EAQVTQNPRYLITVTGKKLTVTCSQNMNHEYMSWYRQDPGLGLRQIYYSMNVEVTDKGDVPEGYKVSRKEKRNFPLILESPSPNQTSLYFCASSFGTGYNEKLFFGSGTQLSVL.

The chain is built from TRBV4-1 and TRBJ2-7; the match to TRBD2 covers 8 bases. The CDR3 covers 16 residues. Germline V gene data show CDR1 as MGHRA and CDR2 as YSYEKL. V was clipped by 6 bases and J by 6 bases; unmatched bases: 16. CDR3 coding DNA: TGCGCCAGCAGTTCCACCGGGACTAGAAGTCCGGGCGAGCAGTACTTC. Protein product: CASSSTGTRSPGEQYF.